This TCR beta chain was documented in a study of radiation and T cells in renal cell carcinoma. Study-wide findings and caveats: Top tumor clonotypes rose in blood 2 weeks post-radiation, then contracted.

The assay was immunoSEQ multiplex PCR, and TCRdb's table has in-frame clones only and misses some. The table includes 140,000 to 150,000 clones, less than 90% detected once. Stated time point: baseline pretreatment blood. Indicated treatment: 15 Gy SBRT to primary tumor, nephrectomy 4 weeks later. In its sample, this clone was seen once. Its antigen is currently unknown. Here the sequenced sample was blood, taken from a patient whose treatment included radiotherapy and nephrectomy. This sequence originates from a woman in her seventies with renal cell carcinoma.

This CDR3 is CASSISPGEAYEQYF. CDR3 nucleotide sequence: TGTGCCAGTAGTATCAGCCCAGGGGAGGCCTACGAGCAGTACTTC. V and J are TRBV19 and TRBJ2-7; D could derive from TRBD1 or TRBD2 (6 bases each). The CDR3 loop spans 15 amino acids. V was clipped by 3 bases and J by 2 bases, with 14 bases between them. Germline V gene lookup returns CDR1 LNHDA and CDR2 SQIVND (reference sequence).